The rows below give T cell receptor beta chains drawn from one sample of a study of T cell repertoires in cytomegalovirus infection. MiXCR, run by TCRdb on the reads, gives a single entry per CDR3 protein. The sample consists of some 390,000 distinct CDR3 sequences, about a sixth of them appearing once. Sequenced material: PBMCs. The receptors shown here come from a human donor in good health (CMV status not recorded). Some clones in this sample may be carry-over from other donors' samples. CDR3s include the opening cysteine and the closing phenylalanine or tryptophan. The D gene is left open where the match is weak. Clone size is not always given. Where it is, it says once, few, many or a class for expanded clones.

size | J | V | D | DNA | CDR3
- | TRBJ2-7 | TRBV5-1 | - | TGCGCCAGCAGCTTGCTCCGGGACTGCTCCTACGAGCAGTACTTC | CASSLLRDCSYEQYF
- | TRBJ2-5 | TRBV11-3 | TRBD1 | TGTGCCAGCAGCTTACGACAGGGGTCGACTCAAGAGACCCAGTACTTC | CASSLRQGSTQETQYF
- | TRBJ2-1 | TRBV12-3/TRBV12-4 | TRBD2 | TGTGCCAGCAGCCCTCGACTAGCGGGGGGGGATGAGCAGTTCTTC | CASSPRLAGGDEQFF
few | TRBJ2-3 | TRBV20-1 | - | TGCAGTGCTATCACGGACGACCCGAATACGCAGTATTTT | CSAITDDPNTQYF
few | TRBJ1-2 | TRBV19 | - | TGTGCCAGTAGTACTTGGACGTCTTTTAACTATGGCTACACCTTC | CASSTWTSFNYGYTF
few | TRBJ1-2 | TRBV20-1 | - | TGCAGTGCTAGAGACCCTGGACGGACTGTCCTCTATGGCTACACCTTC | CSARDPGRTVLYGYTF
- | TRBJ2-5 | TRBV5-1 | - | TGCGCCAGCAGCTTGGGCATTGGCGGGGAGAGTCAAGAGACCCAGTACTTC | CASSLGIGGESQETQYF
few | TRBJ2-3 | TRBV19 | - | TGTGCCAGTAGTCCACGGACGGGAAGCACAGATACGCAGTATTTT | CASSPRTGSTDTQYF
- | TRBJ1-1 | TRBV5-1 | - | TGCGCCAGCAGCTTGGAGGGGCCGCCGAACACTGAAGCTTTCTTT | CASSLEGPPNTEAFF
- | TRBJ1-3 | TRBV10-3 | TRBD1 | TGTGCCATCAGTCGACAGGGGGCTATGCCTGGAAACACCATATATTTT | CAISRQGAMPGNTIYF
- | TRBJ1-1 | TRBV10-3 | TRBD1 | TGTGCCATGGGGACAGGGTCGACTGAAGCTTTCTTT | CAMGTGSTEAFF
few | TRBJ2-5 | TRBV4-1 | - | TGCGCCAGCAGCCGCCAGGGTTCGTACCAAGAGACCCAGTACTTC | CASSRQGSYQETQYF
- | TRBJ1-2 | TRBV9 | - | TGTGCCAGCAATCTGGGGCCTCGGGAGGGCTACACCTTC | CASNLGPREGYTF
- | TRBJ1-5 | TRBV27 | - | TGTGCCAGCAGTTTAAGTATGGGGGGGGGCGCCGGTCAGCCCCAGCATTTT | CASSLSMGGGAGQPQHF
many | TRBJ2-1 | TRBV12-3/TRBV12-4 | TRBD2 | TGTGCCAGCTTCTCCTCGATCCCCACTAGCGGTCCTGAAGGGGAGCAGTTCTTC | CASFSSIPTSGPEGEQFF
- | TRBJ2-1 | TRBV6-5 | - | TGTGCCTCCAGTATCCGGGGCGCTGGCAATGAGCAGTTCTTC | CASSIRGAGNEQFF
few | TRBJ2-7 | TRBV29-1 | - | TGCAGCGTTTCAGGGCATCGGGACGAGCAGTACTTC | CSVSGHRDEQYF
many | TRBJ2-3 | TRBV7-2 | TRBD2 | TGTGCCAGCAGCCCTAGGGTAGCGGGAGCTGATACGCAGTATTTT | CASSPRVAGADTQYF
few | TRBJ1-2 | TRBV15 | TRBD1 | TGTGCCACCAGCCCCGACAGGGCCTATGGCTACACCTTC | CATSPDRAYGYTF
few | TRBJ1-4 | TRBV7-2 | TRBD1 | TGTGCCAGCAGCCAGGGCGGGACAGCTAATGAAAAACTGTTTTTT | CASSQGGTANEKLFF
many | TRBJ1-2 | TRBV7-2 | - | TGTGCCAGCAGCTTATGGAAGGGGAACTATGGCTACACCTTC | CASSLWKGNYGYTF
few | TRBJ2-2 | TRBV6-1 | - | TGTGCCAGCAGTGCCTTAACAGATACGAACACCGGGGAGCTGTTTTTT | CASSALTDTNTGELFF
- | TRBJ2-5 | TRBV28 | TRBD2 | TGTGCCAGCAGTTTTCGGGAGGGAGAGACCCAGTACTTC | CASSFREGETQYF
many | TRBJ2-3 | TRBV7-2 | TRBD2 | TGTGCCAGCAGCTTAGGGGGACTAGTCTATTTT | CASSLGGLVYF
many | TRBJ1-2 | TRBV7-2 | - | TGTGCCAGCAGCTCGGGACTGAACTATGGCTACACCTTC | CASSSGLNYGYTF
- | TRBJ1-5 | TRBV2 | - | TGTGCCAGCAGTTGGGCAGAGAATCAGCCCCAGCATTTT | CASSWAENQPQHF
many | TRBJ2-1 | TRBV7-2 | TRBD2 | TGTGCCAGCACCCATAGAGGTGGGGCGGGAGTGGTCAATGAGCAGTTCTTC | CASTHRGGAGVVNEQFF
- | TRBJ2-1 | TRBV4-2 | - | TGTGCCAGCAGCCAAGATCTTCGCGTCTACAATGAGCAGTTCTTC | CASSQDLRVYNEQFF
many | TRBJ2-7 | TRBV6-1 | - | TGTGCCAGCAGGACACCCCGAACTGATTACGAGCAGTACTTC | CASRTPRTDYEQYF
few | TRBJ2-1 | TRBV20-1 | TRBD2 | TGCAGTGTCGGCCGGCGGGAGGGTTACAATGAGCAGTTCTTC | CSVGRREGYNEQFF
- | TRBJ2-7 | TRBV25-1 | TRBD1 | TGTGCCAGCAGAGGACAGGGAAGCTCCTACGAGCAGTACTTC | CASRGQGSSYEQYF
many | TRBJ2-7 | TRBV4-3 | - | TGCGCCAGCAGCCAAGTGGGTTCGGAGGGCCGCTACGAGCAGTACTTC | CASSQVGSEGRYEQYF